This is a list of T cell receptor beta chains from one sample in a study of response to subunit inactivated influenza vaccine. TCRdb reanalysed the RT-PCR reads using MiXCR and keeps one entry per CDR3 protein. Among roughly 190,000 distinct CDR3 sequences listed, around 12% were seen once. These records were also assigned to another study, of T cells expressing NK-cell markers.

This specimen consisted of CD8+ T cells sorted from PBMCs, obtained roughly 13 days after vaccination. All receptors come from a man aged 50-60 years who received an inactivated influenza vaccine. CDR3s include the opening cysteine and the closing phenylalanine or tryptophan. Each record gives: CDR3 length, clone size, D gene, J gene, V gene, CDR3 DNA, CDR3 protein. D genes are given only for firm matches. Expanded clones are given a class, and other clones once, few, many or no size at all.

15,.,TRBD2,TRBJ2-7,TRBV6-5,TGTGCCAGCAGTTTCCCCCGAGCGGGGGCCTACGAGCAGTACTTC,CASSFPRAGAYEQYF
13,once,.,TRBJ2-7,TRBV9,TGTGCCATCAGCCCCCCAGAAGACAACGAGCAGTACTTC,CAISPPEDNEQYF
13,.,.,TRBJ1-2,TRBV7-9,TGTGCCAGCAGCTTACCCCGGCGGGACGGCTACACCTTC,CASSLPRRDGYTF
13,.,.,TRBJ2-7,TRBV2,TGTGCCAGCGTGCGACGGGGGAACTACGAGCAGTACTTC,CASVRRGNYEQYF
14,few,TRBD2,TRBJ2-3,TRBV20-1,TGCAGTGCTGGGGCGGGAGAGGAAACAGATACGCAGTATTTT,CSAGAGEETDTQYF
14,.,TRBD2,TRBJ2-1,TRBV7-8,TGTGCCAGCGGGCTAGCGGGGCGGTACAATGAGCAGTTCTTC,CASGLAGRYNEQFF
14,.,TRBD1,TRBJ2-1,TRBV2,TGTGCCAGCAGTGAAGAGGGGGCGTTTTATGAGCAGTTCTTC,CASSEEGAFYEQFF
18,.,TRBD1,TRBJ2-2,TRBV20-1,TGCAGTGCTAGAGACTGGGACAGCCTTAACGCGAACACCGGGGAGCTGTTTTTT,CSARDWDSLNANTGELFF
17,few,TRBD2,TRBJ2-3,TRBV15,TGTGCCACCAGCCCTGGAGCGGGGGCCTCCTCGCAGGCTACGCAGTATTTT,CATSPGAGASSQATQYF
12,few,.,TRBJ2-7,TRBV30,TGTGCCTGGAGTAGCAGCGCCTACGAGCAGTACTTC,CAWSSSAYEQYF
13,many,.,TRBJ2-3,TRBV15,TGTGCCACCAGTGATATAGTATCGGATACGCAGTATTTT,CATSDIVSDTQYF
10,many,.,TRBJ1-1,TRBV20-1,TGCAGTGCTTTACACCCTGAAGCTTTCTTT,CSALHPEAFF
15,few,.,TRBJ2-7,TRBV29-1,TGCAGGCTGGACGGTTCGCAGACACCACTGTGGGAGCAGTACTTC,CRLDGSQTPLWEQYF
14,.,.,TRBJ1-4,TRBV6-2/TRBV6-3,TGTGCCAGCAGTTCCTCACGGCTTGGTGAAAAACTGTTTTTT,CASSSSRLGEKLFF
16,many,TRBD2,TRBJ2-7,TRBV3-1,TGTGCCAGCAGCCAAGGCATTAGCGGGGGCTCCTACGAGCAGTACTTC,CASSQGISGGSYEQYF
11,few,.,TRBJ2-1,TRBV5-5,TGTGCCAGCAGCTTAGGATCGTGGGAGTTCTTC,CASSLGSWEFF
12,few,.,TRBJ1-5,TRBV2,TGTGCCAGCAGTGACAGCCGTCAGCCCCAGCATTTT,CASSDSRQPQHF
14,.,.,TRBJ1-1,TRBV28,TGTGCCAGCAGTTTAGTAACGGCGGACACTGAAGCTTTCTTT,CASSLVTADTEAFF
15,few,TRBD2,TRBJ2-7,TRBV28,TGTGCCAGCAGTTTAACTACGGGACTAGCCTACGAGCAGTACTTC,CASSLTTGLAYEQYF
14,few,.,TRBJ2-1,TRBV9,TGTGCCAGCAGCGATTCTGGGGCCTACAATGAGCAGTTCTTC,CASSDSGAYNEQFF
15,.,.,TRBJ2-7,TRBV29-1,TGCAGCGTTGAAGAACGAGGGGACCCTTCCTACGAGCAGTACTTC,CSVEERGDPSYEQYF
13,.,.,TRBJ2-5,TRBV7-9,TGTGCCAGCAGCCCTCAGAACCAAGAGACCCAGTACTTC,CASSPQNQETQYF
14,.,.,TRBJ2-7,TRBV6-1,TGTGCCAGCTGCCTTTTGGGGAGGGGGTCCGAGCAGTACTTC,CASCLLGRGSEQYF
11,.,.,TRBJ2-5,TRBV7-8,TGTGCCAGCAGCTTATACGAGACCCAGTACTTC,CASSLYETQYF
16,few,.,TRBJ1-5,TRBV7-2,TGTGCCAGCAGCTTTCGACAGAACTATAGCAATCAGCCCCAGCATTTT,CASSFRQNYSNQPQHF
14,few,.,TRBJ2-2,TRBV2,TGTGCCAGCAGTGAGGACCCCGGAACCGGGGAGCTGTTTTTT,CASSEDPGTGELFF
18,.,.,TRBJ2-1,TRBV4-1,TGCGCCAGCAGCCAAGAAGGGGTTGGAGGGCTCGGGGTAAATGAGCAGTTCTTC,CASSQEGVGGLGVNEQFF
16,few,TRBD2,TRBJ2-7,TRBV6-4,TGTGCCAGCAGTGACTCTGGGACTATAGTCCCCTACGAGCAGTACTTC,CASSDSGTIVPYEQYF
17,few,TRBD1,TRBJ2-1,TRBV6-5,TGTGCCAGCAGTTACTCAGGGGACAGACTCTCCTACAATGAGCAGTTCTTC,CASSYSGDRLSYNEQFF
16,many,TRBD1,TRBJ2-2,TRBV7-9,TGTGCCAGCAGCTCGGACAGGGGCTATAACACCGGGGAGCTGTTTTTT,CASSSDRGYNTGELFF
15,few,TRBD2,TRBJ2-5,TRBV4-1,TGCGCCAGCAGCCAAGATCCAAGCGGGGAAGAGACCCAGTACTTC,CASSQDPSGEETQYF
16,.,.,TRBJ1-1,TRBV7-2,TGTGCCAGCAGCTTAGGTTTAGGGGCCTCGAACACTGAAGCTTTCTTT,CASSLGLGASNTEAFF
14,many,.,TRBJ2-5,TRBV28,TGTGCCAGCAGTTTTCGGGAGCTGGAAGAGACCCAGTACTTC,CASSFRELEETQYF
14,.,.,TRBJ1-2,TRBV29-1,TGCAGCGTTGAATCTGAGAGGACTAACTATGGCTACACCTTC,CSVESERTNYGYTF
15,.,.,TRBJ2-7,TRBV27,TGTGCCAGCAGTCCTTCGGACAGCGCATCCTACGAGCAGTACTTC,CASSPSDSASYEQYF
14,few,.,TRBJ1-1,TRBV28,TGTGCCAGCAACCACCGCGGAGGGTACACTGAAGCTTTCTTT,CASNHRGGYTEAFF
14,.,.,TRBJ2-6,TRBV4-1,TGCGCCAGCACTGGGGGGTCTGGGGCCAACGTCCTGACTTTC,CASTGGSGANVLTF
15,.,.,TRBJ1-3,TRBV4-1,TGCGCCAGCAGCCCTCAGCCCAGGGTCGGAAACACCATATATTTT,CASSPQPRVGNTIYF
17,.,.,TRBJ2-5,TRBV14,TGTGCCAGCAGCCAAGATCCCCGGGGTCAGGCCCAAGAGACCCAGTACTTC,CASSQDPRGQAQETQYF
11,many,.,TRBJ1-1,TRBV5-1,TGCGCCAGCAGCCGCGGGGCTGAAGCTTTCTTT,CASSRGAEAFF
16,few,.,TRBJ1-2,TRBV12-3/TRBV12-4,TGTGCCAGCAGTTTAGTCGCCCGTTCGGGCGTTGATGGCTACACCTTC,CASSLVARSGVDGYTF
15,.,TRBD1,TRBJ2-7,TRBV18,TGTGCCAGCTCGCGAAGGGACAGGGGAACCGACGAGCAGTACTTC,CASSRRDRGTDEQYF
12,many,.,TRBJ2-5,TRBV7-9,TGTGCCAGCAGCTTTTTCGGGGGAGACCAGTACTTC,CASSFFGGDQYF
16,.,.,TRBJ2-3,TRBV7-9,TGTGCCAGCAGTTTCGCGCTCGGTTCTAGCACAGATACGCAGTATTTT,CASSFALGSSTDTQYF
12,.,.,TRBJ1-2,TRBV30,TGTGCCTGGAGTGTCGGGGGCTATGGCTACACCTTC,CAWSVGGYGYTF
15,many,.,TRBJ1-1,TRBV10-3,TGTGCCATCAGTGAGTCGAAAGTGACGAACACTGAAGCTTTCTTT,CAISESKVTNTEAFF
13,.,.,TRBJ1-2,TRBV6-2/TRBV6-3,TGTGCCAGCAGCCCGGGCGCTATCTATGGCTACACCTTC,CASSPGAIYGYTF
15,few,.,TRBJ1-1,TRBV4-1,TGCGCCAGCAGCCATCAGAGGGGGATGAACACTGAAGCTTTCTTT,CASSHQRGMNTEAFF
16,few,TRBD2,TRBJ2-3,TRBV11-2,TGTGCCAGCAGCTTGCTACTAGCGGGAGAGGGAGATACGCAGTATTTT,CASSLLLAGEGDTQYF
12,few,.,TRBJ2-7,TRBV30,TGTGCCTGGAGTGTACTCAGGTACGAGCAGTACTTC,CAWSVLRYEQYF
13,.,TRBD1,TRBJ2-1,TRBV3-1,TGTGCCAGCAGACAGACAGGGGCAAATGAGCAGTTCTTC,CASRQTGANEQFF
18,few,.,TRBJ1-6,TRBV28,TGTGCCAGCAGTTTTACGAAGGGTAACTCACTCTATAATTCACCCCTCCACTTT,CASSFTKGNSLYNSPLHF
14,few,TRBD2,TRBJ2-7,TRBV20-1,TGCAGTGCTAGGTGGCTAGCGGGAGACCACGAGCAGTACTTC,CSARWLAGDHEQYF
15,few,TRBD1,TRBJ2-7,TRBV5-6,TGTGCCAGCAGCAAAAGGACAGGGTTGGCCTACGAGCAGTACTTC,CASSKRTGLAYEQYF
18,few,TRBD2,TRBJ2-3,TRBV20-1,TGCAGTGCTTTAGCCTTTTGGACTAGCGGGTTCTCCACAGATACGCAGTATTTT,CSALAFWTSGFSTDTQYF
14,many,TRBD2,TRBJ2-7,TRBV7-9,TGTGCCAGCAGCTCGGTAGCGGGGGGGTACGAGCAGTACTTC,CASSSVAGGYEQYF
16,few,TRBD1,TRBJ2-5,TRBV7-9,TGTGCCAGCAGCTCACCGGCACAGGGGCTCCAAGAGACCCAGTACTTC,CASSSPAQGLQETQYF